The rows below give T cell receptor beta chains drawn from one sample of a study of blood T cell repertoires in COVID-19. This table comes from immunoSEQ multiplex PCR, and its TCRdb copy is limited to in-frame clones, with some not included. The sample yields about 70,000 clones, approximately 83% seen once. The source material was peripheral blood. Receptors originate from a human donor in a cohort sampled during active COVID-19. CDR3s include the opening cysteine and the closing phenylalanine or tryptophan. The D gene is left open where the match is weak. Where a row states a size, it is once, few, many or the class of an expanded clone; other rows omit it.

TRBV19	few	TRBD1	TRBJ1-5	CASSRGSSGGDPYTGNQPQHF	TGTGCCAGTAGTAGGGGTTCGTCAGGGGGCGATCCATATACGGGCAATCAGCCCCAGCATTTT
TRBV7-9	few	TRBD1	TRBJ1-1	CASSITGVNTEAFF	TGTGCCAGCAGCATAACAGGGGTGAACACTGAAGCTTTCTTT
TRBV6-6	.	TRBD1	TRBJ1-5	CASSKNQGQVVEPQHF	TGTGCCAGCAGCAAGAACCAGGGACAGGTCGTGGAGCCCCAGCATTTT
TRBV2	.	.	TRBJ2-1	CASSLADYNEQFF	TGTGCCAGCAGCCTAGCAGACTACAATGAGCAGTTCTTC
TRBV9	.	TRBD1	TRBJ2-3	CASSPTPGTGGTDTQYF	TGTGCCAGCAGCCCTACACCCGGGACAGGGGGAACAGATACGCAGTATTTT
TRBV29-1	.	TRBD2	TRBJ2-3	CSVELVSGGRTDTQYF	TGCAGCGTTGAACTCGTTAGCGGGGGGCGCACAGATACGCAGTATTTT
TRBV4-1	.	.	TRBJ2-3	CASSQGSSTRLTDTQYF	TGCGCCAGCAGCCAAGGGTCGAGTACGAGACTCACAGATACGCAGTATTTT
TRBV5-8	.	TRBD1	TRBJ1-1	CASSLFEQGSTEAFF	TGTGCCAGCAGCTTGTTTGAACAGGGGAGTACTGAAGCTTTCTTT
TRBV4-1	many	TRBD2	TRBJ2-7	CASSQADMGLAGEQYF	TGCGCCAGCAGCCAGGCGGATATGGGACTAGCAGGCGAGCAGTACTTC
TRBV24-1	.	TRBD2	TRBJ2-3	CATSVSGGDDTQYF	TGTGCCACCAGTGTTAGCGGGGGGGATGATACGCAGTATTTT
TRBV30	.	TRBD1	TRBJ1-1	CAWTRQGAYTEAFF	TGTGCCTGGACCCGACAGGGGGCGTACACTGAAGCTTTCTTT
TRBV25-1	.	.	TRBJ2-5	CASSDWATQETQYF	TGTGCCAGCAGTGACTGGGCAACTCAAGAGACCCAGTACTTC
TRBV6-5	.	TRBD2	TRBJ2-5	CASSYASGGQETQYF	TGTGCCAGCAGTTACGCTAGCGGGGGCCAAGAGACCCAGTACTTC
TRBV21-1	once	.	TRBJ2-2	CASSSSGPTGELFF	TGTGCCAGCAGCAGCTCAGGGCCCACCGGGGAGCTGTTTTTT
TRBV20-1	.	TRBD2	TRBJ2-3	CSASPFGGIAGGPGYF	TGCAGTGCTAGTCCCTTTGGGGGGATAGCGGGGGGGCCTGGGTATTTT
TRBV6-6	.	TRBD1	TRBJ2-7	CASMEPEDRGIWF	TGTGCCAGCATGGAGCCCGAGGACAGGGGGATCTGGTTC
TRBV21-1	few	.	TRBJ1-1	CASSKAATLNTEAFF	TGTGCCAGCAGCAAAGCGGCCACCTTGAACACTGAAGCTTTCTTT
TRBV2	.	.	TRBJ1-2	CASSEFVGYTF	TGTGCCAGCAGCGAGTTCGTCGGCTACACCTTC
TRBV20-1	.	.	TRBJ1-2	CSASAVTSGGYTF	TGCAGTGCTAGTGCAGTCACTAGTGGTGGCTACACCTTC
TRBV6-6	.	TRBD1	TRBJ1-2	CASISLRTGVYGYTF	TGTGCCAGCATTTCCCTTAGGACAGGGGTCTATGGCTACACCTTC
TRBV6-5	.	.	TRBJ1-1	CASSYSRKMNTEAFF	TGTGCCAGCAGTTACTCGAGAAAGATGAACACTGAAGCTTTCTTT
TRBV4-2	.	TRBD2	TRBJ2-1	CASSQDLSGGASYNEQFF	TGTGCCAGCAGCCAAGATCTTAGCGGGGGGGCCTCCTACAATGAGCAGTTCTTC
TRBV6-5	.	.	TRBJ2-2	CASTPAGSVGELFF	TGTGCCAGCACCCCAGCGGGTAGTGTCGGGGAGCTGTTTTTT
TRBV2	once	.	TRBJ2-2	CASSEALPGSGELFF	TGTGCCAGCAGTGAAGCGCTCCCAGGGTCCGGGGAGCTGTTTTTT
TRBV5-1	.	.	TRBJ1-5	CASSAGGMQPQHF	TGCGCCAGCAGCGCGGGTGGGATGCAGCCCCAGCATTTT
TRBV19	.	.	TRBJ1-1	CASSIGPTEAFF	TGTGCCAGTAGTATCGGTCCCACTGAAGCTTTCTTT
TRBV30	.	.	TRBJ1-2	CAWRRLPTNYGYTF	TGTGCCTGGAGAAGACTGCCAACTAACTATGGCTACACCTTC
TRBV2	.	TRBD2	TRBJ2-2	CASSESGGSIGELFF	TGTGCCAGCAGTGAATCCGGGGGGTCGATCGGGGAGCTGTTTTTT
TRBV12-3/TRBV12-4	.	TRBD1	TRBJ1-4	CASRTGDEKLFF	TGTGCCAGCCGGACAGGGGATGAAAAACTGTTTTTT
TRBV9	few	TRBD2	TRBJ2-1	CASSVSGGTTYNEQFF	TGTGCCAGCAGCGTTAGCGGGGGGACTACCTACAATGAGCAGTTCTTC
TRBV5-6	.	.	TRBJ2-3	CASSFLASPDTQYF	TGTGCCAGCAGCTTCTTAGCTTCCCCAGATACGCAGTATTTT
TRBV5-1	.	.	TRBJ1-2	CASSLSGEKGGYTF	TGCGCCAGCAGCTTGTCAGGGGAAAAGGGTGGCTACACCTTC
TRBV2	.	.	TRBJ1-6	CASSLQGQGEVVSPLHF	TGTGCCAGCAGTCTACAGGGTCAGGGTGAGGTAGTTTCACCCCTCCACTTT
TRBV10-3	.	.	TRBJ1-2	CAISGRDDYGYTF	TGTGCCATCAGTGGCAGGGATGACTATGGCTACACCTTC
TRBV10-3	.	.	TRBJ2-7	CAISESGVEQYF	TGTGCCATCAGTGAGTCCGGGGTCGAGCAGTACTTC
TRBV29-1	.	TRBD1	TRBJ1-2	CSGRGPDGYTF	TGCAGCGGCAGGGGGCCGGATGGCTACACCTTC
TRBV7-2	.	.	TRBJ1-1	CASSLARGGETEAFF	TGTGCCAGCAGCTTAGCGCGGGGGGGTGAAACTGAAGCTTTCTTT
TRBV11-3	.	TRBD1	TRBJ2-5	CASSSDRGETQYF	TGTGCCAGCAGCTCCGACAGGGGTGAGACCCAGTACTTC